These 25 T cell receptor beta chains originate from one sample sequenced in a study of blood T cell repertoires in COVID-19. Clones were sequenced by immunoSEQ multiplex PCR, and TCRdb holds only the in-frame ones, with some missing. The table lists about 180,000 clones, over 70% of them singletons. Specimen: peripheral blood. The receptors derive from a woman aged 40-49 years with COVID-19, enrolled during active disease.

The CDR3 DNA reads TGCAGCGTCGCGTATAAATCTAACAATGAGCAGTTCTTC. This sequence encodes CSVAYKSNNEQFF. The V and J genes are TRBV29-1 and TRBJ2-1, with D hard to call. The V end was cut by 6 bases, the J end by 5 bases, with 14 bases between. There are 13 residues in the CDR3. CDR1 and CDR2 from the germline V gene are SQVTM and ANQGSEA.

The chain is built from TRBV12-3 or TRBV12-4 and TRBJ1-3, with D possibly TRBD1 on 6 matching bases. V lost 7 bases to trimming and J lost 4 bases, with 11 bases between them. The CDR3 consists of 13 residues. CDR3 in amino acids: CASNFRGGNTIYF. DNA of the CDR3: TGTGCCAGCAATTTCAGGGGCGGAAACACCATATATTTT.

The rearrangement uses TRBV11-2 and TRBJ2-5, with TRBD1 as a possible D gene (6 bases). V lost 2 bases and J 4 bases, leaving 17 bases between the germline ends. Germline CDR1 and CDR2: SGHAT and FQNNGV. This CDR3 is 16 amino acids long. CDR3: CASSLSGTTRGETQYF. CDR3 coding DNA: TGTGCCAGCAGCTTATCCGGGACAACGAGGGGAGAGACCCAGTACTTC.

This chain uses TRBV18 with TRBJ1-2, with 10 positions matching TRBD1. This CDR3 is built from 13 residues. V was pared by 3 bases and J by 8 bases, with 3 bases of the junction left unmatched. Germline CDR1 is KGHSH and CDR2 is LQKENI. CDR3 protein: CASSPGTGVGYTF. CDR3 coding DNA: TGTGCCAGCTCACCTGGGACAGGGGTCGGCTACACCTTC.

The chain links TRBV19 to TRBJ2-1; D is ambiguous. CDR3 length equals 15 residues. Germline loops: CDR1 LNHDA, CDR2 SQIVND (reference sequence). The ends were cut back, 1 base at V and 3 bases at J, with 10 bases in the middle. The DNA for the CDR3 is TGTGCCAGTAGTATAGGGGCCGAGTTCTACAATGAGCAGTTCTTC. This translates into CASSIGAEFYNEQFF. Full variable domain (outside the CDR3, taken from reference TRBV19 and TRBJ2-1): DGGITQSPKYLFRKEGQNVTLSCEQNLNHDAMYWYRQDPGQGLRLIYYSQIVNDFQKGDIAEGYSVSREKKESFPLTVTSAQKNPTAFYLCASSIGAEFYNEQFFGPGTRLTVL.

J is TRBJ1-1 and V is TRBV7-9, with no clear D. Germline V gene sequence: CDR1 SEHNR, CDR2 FQNEAQ (reference sequence). Trimming pared 5 bases from V and 4 bases from J, leaving 14 bases between. The CDR3 has 14 residues. The CDR3 nucleotides are TGTGCCAGCAGCCCTTCAACGGTTGGCACTGAAGCTTTCTTT. It codes for CASSPSTVGTEAFF.

The chain recombines TRBV4-2 with TRBJ2-5; D is possibly TRBD2 (5 bases). The germline V and J ends were trimmed by 0 bases and 5 bases, with 10 bases remaining between them. The CDR3 totals 14 residues. Germline loops: CDR1 LGHNA, CDR2 YNFKEQ. CDR3 residues: CASSQDTSRETQYF. CDR3 bases: TGTGCCAGCAGCCAAGATACTAGTCGGGAGACCCAGTACTTC.

This rearrangement joins TRBV7-2 to TRBJ2-5; 10 nucleotides line up with TRBD2. Trimming cost V 5 bases and J 4 bases; bases outside gene matches: 4. CDR1 is SGHTA and CDR2 is FQGNSA in the germline V gene. The CDR3 has 14 residues. In DNA form, the CDR3 reads TGTGCCAGCAGCCTGAGCGGGAGGGGAGAGACCCAGTACTTC. Translating it yields CASSLSGRGETQYF.

The rearrangement joins TRBV5-4 to TRBJ1-6; D is possibly TRBD1 (5 bases). The V gene's germline CDR1 is SGHNT and CDR2 YYREEE (reference sequence). V was clipped by 4 bases and J by 5 bases, with 16 bases between them. The CDR3 covers 16 residues. Here the CDR3 DNA reads TGTGCCAGCAGCCCGAAAGACGGGGGAAATAATTCACCCCTCCACTTT. Translated: CASSPKDGGNNSPLHF.

V gene TRBV6-5 combines with J gene TRBJ1-3; tentatively, D is TRBD1 (5 bases). This CDR3 has 11 residues. Trimming took off 10 bases at V and 6 bases at J, with 10 bases between the two ends. Germline CDR1 and CDR2: MNHEY and SVGAGI. The DNA for the CDR3 is TGTGCCACCCAGGGCATAAACACCATATATTTT. It translates to CATQGINTIYF.

This clone was seen once. The chain has TRBV18 and TRBJ1-1; D unresolved. The germline V gene has CDR1 KGHSH and CDR2 LQKENI. Trimming stripped 3 bases from V and 5 bases from J, with 19 bases between. The CDR3 covers 16 residues. In DNA, the CDR3 is TGTGCCAGCTCACCGGCAAATCAGGCCTCGGGGACTGAAGCTTTCTTT. This encodes CASSPANQASGTEAFF.

In DNA form, the CDR3 reads TGCGCCAGCAGTGATCTGGCCCGACAGGGGAGGTACCAAGAGACCCAGTACTTC. It yields the protein CASSDLARQGRYQETQYF. The V call is TRBV10-2, the J call TRBJ2-5; 8 bases fit TRBD1. Germline V gives CDR1 WSHSY, CDR2 SAAADI. The junction had 12 bases not matched to a gene; V was cut back by 3 bases and J by 0 bases. CDR3 length: 18 amino acids.

The rearrangement uses TRBV27 and TRBJ2-3, with D tentatively TRBD2 (7 bases). Germline CDR1 and CDR2: MNHEY and SMNVEV (reference sequence). The ends were cut back, 7 bases at V and 6 bases at J, with 17 bases in the middle. This CDR3 spans 14 amino acids. CDR3 bases: TGTGCCAGCACGTGGCGGGGGCCCACGGATACGCAGTATTTT. As protein: CASTWRGPTDTQYF.

The chain combines TRBV6-6 with TRBJ2-1; 7 bases fit TRBD2. Germline trimming cut 2 bases from V and 5 bases from J; bases unmatched to any gene: 3. Germline CDR1 and CDR2: MNHNY and SVGAGI (reference sequence). This CDR3 is built from 14 residues. The CDR3 protein is CASSYVGGNNEQFF. The CDR3 region has the DNA TGTGCCAGCAGTTACGTCGGGGGGAACAATGAGCAGTTCTTC.

This sequence joins TRBV7-3 and TRBJ2-1; TRBD2 matches 8 bases. Germline V gene data show CDR1 as SGHTA and CDR2 as FQGTGA. V trimming: 3 bases; J trimming: 5 bases; junction bases outside the gene matches: 6. This CDR3 comprises 15 residues. In nucleotides, the CDR3 is TGTGCCAGCAGCTTCGGACTAGCTAAGAACAATGAGCAGTTCTTC. This codes for CASSFGLAKNNEQFF.

V is TRBV7-6 and J is TRBJ2-2; no definite D call. This CDR3 is built from 12 residues. Germline V gives CDR1 SGHVS, CDR2 FNYEAQ. Trimming cost V 5 bases and J 5 bases, with 6 bases left between them. CDR3 loop: CASSDMTGELFF. The DNA of the CDR3 is TGTGCCAGCAGCGACATGACCGGGGAGCTGTTTTTT.

On this clone: The sample carries other DNA sequences with the same CDR3. The chain joins TRBV6-5 to TRBJ1-6; 10 bases map to TRBD1. The CDR3 is made up of 14 amino acids. Germline V gene data show CDR1 as MNHEY and CDR2 as SVGAGI. With 7 bases clipped from V and 6 bases from J, the junction kept 3 bases outside the gene matches. The CDR3 DNA follows: TGTGCCAGCATTCGGGACAGGGGTAATTCACCCCTCCACTTT. This sequence encodes CASIRDRGNSPLHF.

The chain recombines TRBV4-2 with TRBJ1-5; perhaps TRBD1 as D (5 bases). The germline CDR1 and CDR2 sequences are LGHNA and YNFKEQ. The CDR3 is made up of 14 amino acids. Deletions cut 1 base from V and 7 bases from J, with 11 bases between. CDR3 protein: CASSQAGGLQPQHF. The CDR3 bases are TGTGCCAGCAGCCAAGCGGGGGGATTACAGCCCCAGCATTTT.

In the case of this clone: Because the CDR3's place on the DNA is in doubt, the DNA is left out and the CDR3 is given as listed by TCRdb. The V and J genes are TRBV21-1 and TRBJ2-7; TRBD1 was called by the table and not checked on the DNA. TRBV21-1 is a known pseudogene. The CDR3 has 16 residues if both end residues are counted. The CDR3 is CASSKVGTGTLDEQYF.

The J gene is TRBJ1-1, the V gene TRBV3-1 (or the pseudogene TRBV3-2), with a possible D match to TRBD1 (5 bases). This CDR3 has 16 amino acids. Trimming took 1 base from V and 4 from J, leaving 16 bases between them. CDR1 and CDR2 from the germline V gene are LGHDT and YNNKEL (reference sequence). As DNA, the CDR3 is TGTGCCAGCAGCCAAGGGCCGGGACTGCTAGTCACTGAAGCTTTCTTT. Residues: CASSQGPGLLVTEAFF.

The chain's CDR3 is CASSLGTGQPQHF. CDR3 DNA: TGCGCCAGCAGCCTGGGGACGGGGCAGCCCCAGCATTTT. The chain is built from TRBV5-1 and TRBJ1-5, with D possibly matching TRBD1 (5 bases). The CDR3 length is 13 residues. The germline CDR1 and CDR2 sequences are SGHRS and YFSETQ. Trimming took 4 bases from V and 7 from J, leaving 12 bases between them.

The chain is built from TRBV5-8 and TRBJ1-6; unclear D gene. The CDR3 is made up of 16 amino acids. Germline CDR1 is SGHTS and CDR2 is YDEGEE. V was cut by 0 bases and J by 0 bases, with 7 bases left in between. CDR3 residues: CASSLAGSSYNSPLHF. CDR3 DNA: TGTGCCAGCAGCTTGGCCGGGAGCTCCTATAATTCACCCCTCCACTTT.

The genes are TRBV9 and TRBJ1-3; D not resolved. V was cut by 4 bases and J by 0 bases, with 11 bases left in between. The CDR3 consists of 15 residues. From germline, CDR1 is SGDLS and CDR2 YYNGEE. The CDR3 DNA follows: TGTGCCAGCAGCCTCGACCGACTCTCTGGAAACACCATATATTTT. It translates to CASSLDRLSGNTIYF.

The genes are TRBV9 and TRBJ2-2, with 8 bases identical to TRBD2. Germline CDR1 is SGDLS and CDR2 is YYNGEE. This CDR3 region has 18 residues. Trimming at V came to 3 bases and at J to 4 bases, leaving 14 bases not matched to a gene. DNA for the CDR3: TGTGCCAGCAGCGCCAGTCCCGGGACTAGTTTTACCACCGGGGAGCTGTTTTTT. As protein: CASSASPGTSFTTGELFF.

Comment on this clone: Other DNA sequences in the same sample also yield this CDR3. The gene calls are TRBV6-1 and TRBJ2-5; TRBD1 matches 8 bases. V lost 1 base to trimming and J lost 3 bases; unmatched junction nucleotides: 4. Per germline, CDR1 MNHNS and CDR2 SASEGT. The CDR3 spans 15 residues. The DNA of the CDR3 is TGTGCCAGCAGTGAAGTGGCAGGGGGCGAAGAGACCCAGTACTTC. Translation gives CASSEVAGGEETQYF.